This T cell receptor (beta chain) comes out of a study of blood T cells in healthy people across ages (dated by TCRdb to 2014 to 2015). Turning to the overall study: In model experiments, template switching captured about one uniquely barcoded TCR beta cDNA molecule for every two T cells. The donors were divided into four age groups: young (average approximately 15 years), middle-aged (approximately 39), aged (about 61) and long-lived (roughly 86). For two donors (one aged 18 to 29 and one aged 80 or older), the study analyzed two additional independent replicas of 1 million unique cDNA reads from the same blood draw. To avoid experimental bias, donors of different ages were distributed randomly across sequencing lanes. Age-related changes in TCR beta repertoire diversity were measured in the study by deep sequencing normalized with unique cDNA molecular identifiers.

Receptor libraries were prepared by 5' RACE. Sequencing was carried out with an Illumina HiSeq 2500. The second PCR ran for roughly 7 to 12 cycles and used a J-beta primer mix along with a sample-barcoded 5' primer. Each TCR beta cDNA molecule received a unique molecular identifier from a template-switch 5' adaptor carrying 12 random nucleotides. Each sample yielded at least 2.5 million CDR3-containing paired-end reads. The Mint cDNA synthesis kit, primed by a TRBC-specific oligonucleotide, was used to synthesize first-strand cDNA from all RNA. Following uracil-DNA glycosylase treatment, all cDNA underwent a first 18-cycle PCR with the universal primers M1SS and BC2_uni_R. From the authors' description of their analysis: For normalization, 1 million high-quality reads were randomly selected from each sample, with every read carrying a distinct molecular identifier. Reads with shared molecular identifiers were discarded instead of being binned into consensus sequences. MiTCR, with a Q25 quality threshold and the strictest error-elimination algorithm, was used for CDR3 identification, clonotype clustering and error correction. A nonparametric unseen species model with Euler transformation was used to estimate lower-bound total TCR beta diversity. The public reads were reprocessed in TCRdb via fastp at Q25 and MiXCR, keeping in-frame beta chains. Rows matching on CDR3 protein sequence are summarized as one entry with the most common DNA and genes. The V and J calls were not made by the authors but by TCRdb's processing. The sample yields about 570,000 distinct CDR3 sequences; 27% were counted once. The ten largest clones take up approximately 17% of the sample.

Remarks on this clonotype: Its antigen specificity is not known. No clone much larger than this one lies a single base away; base qualities are absent.

The donors were some 36 Caucasian individuals from Russia, aged roughly 6 to 90 years, who were systemically healthy. Approximately 10 milliliters of peripheral blood were collected from each donor into EDTA-treated Vacutainer tubes. Ficoll-Paque density-gradient centrifugation was used to isolate PBMCs, with at least 7 million per sample. Trizol reagent was used to extract total RNA from PBMCs, with at least 6 micrograms per sample. For every donor, an aliquot of PBMCs went through flow cytometry to measure the percentages of naive CD45RAhigh/CD27high T cells. The germline V gene encodes CDR1 SNHLY and CDR2 FYNNEI. The junction carries 9 bases between V and J, which are trimmed by 6 bases and 4 bases respectively. Taken from cysteine to phenylalanine, the CDR3 has 12 residues. Only the CDR3 part of the read is kept: 36 bases, read in frame from the first base. Overall study results and their limits: Estimates of total diversity based on one million sequenced T cells were regarded as lower bounds and as underestimates. A strong correlation was found between observed TCR beta diversity and the percentage of naive T cells measured by flow cytometry. Compared with the aged group, the long-lived group had more naive CD4+ T cells, fewer expanded clones and increased TCR diversity, suggesting age selection. Observed TCR beta diversity per million T cells fell roughly linearly with age, and a significant reduction was already apparent by age around 36. Conclusive comparison of naive and antigen-experienced compartments was prevented by the profiling of bulk unsorted PBMCs. Because the CMV infection status of the donors was unknown, age-related changes in expanded clonotypes may potentially have been confounded.

The receptor's source is a woman in her 70s in good health. Sequencing was performed on blood. This chain is built from TRBV2 and TRBJ1-1; the D gene is not confidently resolved. In nucleotides, the sequence is TGTGCCAGCAGCTACTGGGGCACTGAAGCTTTCTTT. Its protein product is CASSYWGTEAFF.